This entry describes one TCR beta chain. The data were obtained in a study of blood T cell repertoires in COVID-19. With 6 bases clipped from V and 1 base from J, the junction kept 17 bases outside the gene matches. The CDR3 consists of 19 residues. CDR1 and CDR2 (germline): MDHEN, SYDVKM. Grouping used clinical history reported by participants in a survey and questionnaire. The authors' processing: It was from reference gene primer amplification that nucleated cell counts were estimated. The protocol was immunoSEQ multiplex PCR, while the TCRdb copy is restricted to in-frame clones and leaves out a portion. Clone size and the V and J calls come from that table; the DNA yielded D and trimming. The sample yields fewer than 300,000 clones, around 89% seen once.

V gene TRBV28 combines with J gene TRBJ2-1; 8 bases map to TRBD1. Sequencing was done on a sample of PBMCs or T cells enriched from blood (not recorded which). This clonotype was obtained from a man aged 40-49 years who had recovered from COVID-19. The DNA of the CDR3 is TGTGCCAGCAGCCGACGGACAGGGATCCCATCGAGTTCCTACAATGAGCAGTTCTTC. As protein: CASSRRTGIPSSSYNEQFF.